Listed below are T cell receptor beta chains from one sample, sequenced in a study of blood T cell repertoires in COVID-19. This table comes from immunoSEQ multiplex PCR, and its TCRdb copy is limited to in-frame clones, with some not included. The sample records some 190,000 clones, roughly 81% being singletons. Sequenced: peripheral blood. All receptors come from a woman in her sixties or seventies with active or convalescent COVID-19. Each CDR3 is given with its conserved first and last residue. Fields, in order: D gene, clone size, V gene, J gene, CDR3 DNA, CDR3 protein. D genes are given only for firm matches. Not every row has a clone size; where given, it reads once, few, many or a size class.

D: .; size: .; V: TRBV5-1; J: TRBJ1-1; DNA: TGCGCCAGCAGCTTGATGGGGGGGCTGAGGACTGAAGCTTTCTTT; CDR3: CASSLMGGLRTEAFF
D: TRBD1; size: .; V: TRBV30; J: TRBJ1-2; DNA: TGTGCCTGGAGTGCCACAGGGGGTAGTGGCTACACCTTC; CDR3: CAWSATGGSGYTF
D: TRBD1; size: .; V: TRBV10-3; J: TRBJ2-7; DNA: TGTGCCACCGGACAGGATTCCTACGAGCAGTACTTC; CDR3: CATGQDSYEQYF
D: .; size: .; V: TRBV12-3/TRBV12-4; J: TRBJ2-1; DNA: TGTGCCAGCAGTTTAAGCGCCACGGGTGAGCAGTTCTTC; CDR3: CASSLSATGEQFF
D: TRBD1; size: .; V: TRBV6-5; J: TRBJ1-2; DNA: TGTGCCACCCGGGACAGGGTTAACTATGGCTACACCTTC; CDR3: CATRDRVNYGYTF
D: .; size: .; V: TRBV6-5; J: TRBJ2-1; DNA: TGTGCCAGCAGTTACCGTTCCGTCTCTTCTTACAATGAGCAGTTCTTC; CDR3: CASSYRSVSSYNEQFF
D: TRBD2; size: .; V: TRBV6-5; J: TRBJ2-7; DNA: TGTGCCAGCACGAGCGGGGCCCCCTACGAGCAGTACTTC; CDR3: CASTSGAPYEQYF
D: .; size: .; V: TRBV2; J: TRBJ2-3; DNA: TGTGCCAGCAGTGGCCAGGGGGGAGTGTACACAGATACGCAGTATTTT; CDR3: CASSGQGGVYTDTQYF
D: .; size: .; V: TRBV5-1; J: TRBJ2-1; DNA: TGCGCCAGCAGCTTGGATCGGGAGCAGTTCTTC; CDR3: CASSLDREQFF
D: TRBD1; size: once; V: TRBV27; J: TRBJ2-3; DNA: TGTGCCAGCAGTGCACCGGGACAGCCCACAGATACGCAGTATTTT; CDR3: CASSAPGQPTDTQYF
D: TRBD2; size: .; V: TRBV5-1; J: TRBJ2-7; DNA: TGCGCCAGCAGCAAGGGACTAGCGGGAGGTAAGGTCTACGAGCAGTACTTC; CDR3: CASSKGLAGGKVYEQYF
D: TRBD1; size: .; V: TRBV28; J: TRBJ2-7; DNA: TGTGCCAGCAGTTTAGATGGGACAGGGGCTCGCGAGCAGTACTTC; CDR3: CASSLDGTGAREQYF
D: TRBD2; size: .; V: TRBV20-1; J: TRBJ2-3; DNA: TGCAGTGCTAGTTCTAGCGGGGCTAGCACAGATACGCAGTATTTT; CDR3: CSASSSGASTDTQYF
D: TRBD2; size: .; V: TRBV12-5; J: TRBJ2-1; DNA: TGTGCTAGTCTCATCTCCGGGACTAGCGCCCCCTCATCCTACAATGAGCAGTTCTTC; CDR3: CASLISGTSAPSSYNEQFF
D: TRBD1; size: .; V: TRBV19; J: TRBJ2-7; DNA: TGTGCCAGTAGTACCCCGGGACAGACCATCGGGCAGTACTTC; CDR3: CASSTPGQTIGQYF
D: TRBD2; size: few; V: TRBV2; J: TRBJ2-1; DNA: TGTGCCAGCAGGGGACTAGGAAACTACAATGAGCAGTTCTTC; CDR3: CASRGLGNYNEQFF
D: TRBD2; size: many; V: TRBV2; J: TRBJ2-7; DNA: TGTGCCAGCCGCGGGGGGTATTCCTACGAGCAGTACTTC; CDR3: CASRGGYSYEQYF
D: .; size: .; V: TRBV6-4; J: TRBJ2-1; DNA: TGTGCCAGCAGTGACCGGAGGGGACGCTCCTACAATGAGCAGTTCTTC; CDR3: CASSDRRGRSYNEQFF
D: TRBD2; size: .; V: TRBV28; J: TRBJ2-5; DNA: TGTGCCAGCAGTTCTCCCCGGGGACTAGCGGGAGTGCAGGGGACCCAGTACTTC; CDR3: CASSSPRGLAGVQGTQYF
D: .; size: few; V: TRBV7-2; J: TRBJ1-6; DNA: TGTGCCAGCAGCCGGACTTACAATAATTCACCCCTCCACTTT; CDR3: CASSRTYNNSPLHF
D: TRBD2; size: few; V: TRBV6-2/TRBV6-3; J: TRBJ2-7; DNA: TGTGCCAGCAGTTTGGGGACTAGCGGAATCTACGAGCAGTACTTC; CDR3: CASSLGTSGIYEQYF
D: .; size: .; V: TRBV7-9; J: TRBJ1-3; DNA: TGTGCCAGCAGTTACTTTTCGCGAGCCCAGGACACCATATATTTT; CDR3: CASSYFSRAQDTIYF
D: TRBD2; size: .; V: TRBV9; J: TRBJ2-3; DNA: TGTGCCAGCAGCTTAGGACTAGCGGGATTCACAGATACGCAGTATTTT; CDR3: CASSLGLAGFTDTQYF
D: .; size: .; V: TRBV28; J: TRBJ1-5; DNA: TGTGCCAGCAGTTTCAGACAGTCCCATCAGCCCCAGCATTTT; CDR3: CASSFRQSHQPQHF
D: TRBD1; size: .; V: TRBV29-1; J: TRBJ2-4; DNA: TGCAGCGTCGTGACAGGGAGCGACATTCAGTACTTC; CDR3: CSVVTGSDIQYF
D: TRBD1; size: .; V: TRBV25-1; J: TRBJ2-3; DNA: TGTGCATCAGGGGGCAAGGTTTTGGATACGCAGTATTTT; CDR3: CASGGKVLDTQYF
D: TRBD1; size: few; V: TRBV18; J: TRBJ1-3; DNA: TGTGCCAGCTCACCCGCGAGACAGGGGATGGACACCATATATTTT; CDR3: CASSPARQGMDTIYF
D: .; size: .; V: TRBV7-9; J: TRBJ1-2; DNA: TGTGCCAGCAGCCCACAGGAGAACTATGGCTACACCTTC; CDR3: CASSPQENYGYTF
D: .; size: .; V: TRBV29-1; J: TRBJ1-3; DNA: TGCAGCGTCAGGGTTGCGGGAAACAACATATATTTT; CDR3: CSVRVAGNNIYF
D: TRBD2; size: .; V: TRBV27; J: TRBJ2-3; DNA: TGTGCCAGCAGCCGGACCCTAGCGGGAGGTTCAGATACGCAGTATTTT; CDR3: CASSRTLAGGSDTQYF
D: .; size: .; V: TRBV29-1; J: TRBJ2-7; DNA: TGCAGCGTTGAAGATCCGTTGGGGGGCTCCTACGAGCAGTACTTC; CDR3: CSVEDPLGGSYEQYF
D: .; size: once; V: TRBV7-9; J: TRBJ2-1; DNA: TGTGCCAGCAGCTTCAACAACCGGGGCAATGAGCAGTTCTTC; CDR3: CASSFNNRGNEQFF
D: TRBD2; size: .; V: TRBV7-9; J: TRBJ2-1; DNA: TGTGCCAGCAGCCTAGTGGGGGGACTAGCGGATGAGTTCTTC; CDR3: CASSLVGGLADEFF
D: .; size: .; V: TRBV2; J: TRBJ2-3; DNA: TGTGCCAGCAGGGAGGGGGGGAAAAAAGATACGCAGTATTTT; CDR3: CASREGGKKDTQYF
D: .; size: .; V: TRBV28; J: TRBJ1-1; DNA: TGTGCCAGCAGAACACAGGCCCGGTTATCATCTTTCTTT; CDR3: CASRTQARLSSFF
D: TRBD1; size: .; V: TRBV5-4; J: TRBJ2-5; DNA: TGTGCCAGCAGCTTACAGGGGTTGACGGGTCAAGAGACCCAGTACTTC; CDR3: CASSLQGLTGQETQYF
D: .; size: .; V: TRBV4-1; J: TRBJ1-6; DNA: TGCGCCAGCAGCCAAGACAGGGACCTCCACTTT; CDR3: CASSQDRDLHF
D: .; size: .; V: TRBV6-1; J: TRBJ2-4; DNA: TGTGCCAGCAGTGAAGCGCTACACATTCAGTACTTC; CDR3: CASSEALHIQYF
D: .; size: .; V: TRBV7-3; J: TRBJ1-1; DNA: TGTGCCAGCAGCCGGACAGAGAACACTGAAGCTTTCTTT; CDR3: CASSRTENTEAFF
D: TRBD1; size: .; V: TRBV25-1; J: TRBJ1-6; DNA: TGTGCCAGCAGGGACAGGGATAATTCACCCCTCCACTTT; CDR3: CASRDRDNSPLHF
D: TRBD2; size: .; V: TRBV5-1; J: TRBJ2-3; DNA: TGCGCCAGCAGCTGGGGGACTAGACCCGATACGCAGTATTTT; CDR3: CASSWGTRPDTQYF
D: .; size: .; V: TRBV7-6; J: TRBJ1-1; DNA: TGTGCCAGCAGCTTAGTCTCTGGGAGGTGGAGTATGAACACTGAAGCTTTCTTT; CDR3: CASSLVSGRWSMNTEAFF
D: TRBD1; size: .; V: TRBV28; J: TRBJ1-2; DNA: TGTGCCACCGTGACAGGGCCTTATGGCTACACCTTC; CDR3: CATVTGPYGYTF
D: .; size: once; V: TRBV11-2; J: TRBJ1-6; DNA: TGTGCCAGCAGCTTCGGACAGAATTATAATTCACCCCTCCACTTT; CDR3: CASSFGQNYNSPLHF
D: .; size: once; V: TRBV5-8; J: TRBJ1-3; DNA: TGTGCCAGCAGCTTGGGACTTACTGGAAACACCATATATTTT; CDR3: CASSLGLTGNTIYF
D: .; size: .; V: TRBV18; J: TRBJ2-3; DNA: TGTGCCAGCTCAACGCCCGGAGATACGCAGTATTTT; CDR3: CASSTPGDTQYF
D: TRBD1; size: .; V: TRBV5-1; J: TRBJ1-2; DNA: TGCGCCAGCAGGGGGACAGGAGTCCCTAGCTATGGCTACACCTTC; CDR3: CASRGTGVPSYGYTF
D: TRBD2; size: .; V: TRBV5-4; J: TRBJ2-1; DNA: TGTGCCAGCAGGTTTAGCGGGGAAACCTACAATGAGCAGTTCTTC; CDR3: CASRFSGETYNEQFF
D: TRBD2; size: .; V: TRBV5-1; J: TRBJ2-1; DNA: TGCGCCAGCAGCTATAGCGGGAGGGCCGACAATGAGCAGTTCTTC; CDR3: CASSYSGRADNEQFF
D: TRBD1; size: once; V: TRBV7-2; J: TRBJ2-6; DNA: TGTGCCAGCAGCTTAGGACCCGACAGGGCTGGGGCCAACGTCCTGACTTTC; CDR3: CASSLGPDRAGANVLTF
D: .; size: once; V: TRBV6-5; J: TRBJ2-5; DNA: TGTGCCAGCAGTTTTGGACACTCTCAAGAGACCCAGTACTTC; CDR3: CASSFGHSQETQYF
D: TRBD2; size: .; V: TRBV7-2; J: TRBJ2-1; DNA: TGTGCCAGCAGCCGGACTAGCGGGAGCTACAATGAGCAGTTCTTC; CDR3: CASSRTSGSYNEQFF